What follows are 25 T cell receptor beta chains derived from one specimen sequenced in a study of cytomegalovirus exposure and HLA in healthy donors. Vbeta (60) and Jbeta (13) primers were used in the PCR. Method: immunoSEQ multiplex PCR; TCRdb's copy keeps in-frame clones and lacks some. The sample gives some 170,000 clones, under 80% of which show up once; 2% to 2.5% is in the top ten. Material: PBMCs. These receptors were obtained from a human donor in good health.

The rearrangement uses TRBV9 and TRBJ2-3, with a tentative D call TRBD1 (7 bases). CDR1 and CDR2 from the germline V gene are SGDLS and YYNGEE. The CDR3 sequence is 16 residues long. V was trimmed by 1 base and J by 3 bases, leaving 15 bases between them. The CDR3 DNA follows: TGTGCCAGCAGCGTACAGGGGGGCAACTCAACAGATACGCAGTATTTT. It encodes CASSVQGGNSTDTQYF.

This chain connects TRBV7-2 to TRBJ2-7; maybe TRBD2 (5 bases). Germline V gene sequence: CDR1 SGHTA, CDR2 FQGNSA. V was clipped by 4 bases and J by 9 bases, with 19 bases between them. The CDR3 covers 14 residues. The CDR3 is CASSSNGISHPQYF. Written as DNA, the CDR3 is TGTGCCAGCAGCTCAAACGGGATATCACACCCGCAGTACTTC.

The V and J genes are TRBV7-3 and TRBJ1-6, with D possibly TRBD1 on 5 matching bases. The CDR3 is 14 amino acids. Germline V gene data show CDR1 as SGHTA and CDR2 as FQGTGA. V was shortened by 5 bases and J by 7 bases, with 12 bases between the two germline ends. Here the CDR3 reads CASSRDSSNSPLHF. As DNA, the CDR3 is TGTGCCAGCAGCCGAGACAGTTCAAATTCACCCCTCCACTTT. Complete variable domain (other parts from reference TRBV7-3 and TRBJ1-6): GAGVSQTPSNKVTEKGKYVELRCDPISGHTALYWYRQSLGQGPEFLIYFQGTGAADDSGLPNDRFFAVRPEGSVSTLKIQRTERGDSAVYLCASSRDSSNSPLHFGNGTRLTVT.

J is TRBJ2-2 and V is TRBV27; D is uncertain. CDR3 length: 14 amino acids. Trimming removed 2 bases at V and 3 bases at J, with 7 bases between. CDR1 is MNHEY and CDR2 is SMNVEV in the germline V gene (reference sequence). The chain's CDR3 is CASSLELYTGELFF. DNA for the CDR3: TGTGCCAGCAGTTTAGAACTTTACACCGGGGAGCTGTTTTTT.

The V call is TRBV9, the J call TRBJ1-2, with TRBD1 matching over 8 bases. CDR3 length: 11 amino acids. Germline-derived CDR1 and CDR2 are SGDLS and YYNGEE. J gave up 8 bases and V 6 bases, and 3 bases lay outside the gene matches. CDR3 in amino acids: CASNRGRGYTF. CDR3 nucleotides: TGTGCCAGCAACAGGGGGAGAGGCTACACCTTC. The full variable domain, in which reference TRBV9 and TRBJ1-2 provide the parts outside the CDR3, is DSGVTQTPKHLITATGQRVTLRCSPRSGDLSVYWYQQSLDQGLQFLIQYYNGEERAKGNILERFSAQQFPDLHSELNLSSLELGDSALYFCASNRGRGYTFGSGTRLTVV.

CDR3 DNA sequence: TGCGCCAGCAGTTGGACAGGGAAAAACTATGGCTACACCTTC. It is translated as CASSWTGKNYGYTF. The V gene is TRBV10-1, the J gene TRBJ1-2; 8 bases line up with TRBD1. There are 14 residues in the CDR3. CDR1 WNHNN and CDR2 SYGVQD come from the germline V gene (reference sequence). J lost 2 bases, V lost 5 bases, and 4 bases had no gene match.

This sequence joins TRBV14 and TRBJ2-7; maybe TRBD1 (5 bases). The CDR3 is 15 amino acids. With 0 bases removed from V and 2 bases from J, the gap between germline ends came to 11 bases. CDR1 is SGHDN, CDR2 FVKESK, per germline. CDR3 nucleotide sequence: TGTGCCAGCAGCCAAGACACAGGTTTCCCCTACGAGCAGTACTTC. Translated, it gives CASSQDTGFPYEQYF. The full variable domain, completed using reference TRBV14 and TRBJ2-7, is EAGVTQFPSHSVIEKGQTVTLRCDPISGHDNLYWYRRVMGKEIKFLLHFVKESKQDESGMPNNRFLAERTGGTYSTLKVQPAELEDSGVYFCASSQDTGFPYEQYFGPGTRLTVT.

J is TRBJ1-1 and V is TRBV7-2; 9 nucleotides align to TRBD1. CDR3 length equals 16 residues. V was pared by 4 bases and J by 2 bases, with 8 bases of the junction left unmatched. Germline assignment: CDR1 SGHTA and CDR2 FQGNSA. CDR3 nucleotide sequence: TGTGCCAGCAGCTCACAGACAGGGGGAACTAACACTGAAGCTTTCTTT. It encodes CASSSQTGGTNTEAFF.

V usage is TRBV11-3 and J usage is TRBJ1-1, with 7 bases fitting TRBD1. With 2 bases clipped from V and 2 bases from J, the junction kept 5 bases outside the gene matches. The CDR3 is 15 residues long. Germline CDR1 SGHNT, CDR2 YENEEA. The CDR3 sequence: CASSLSGQPNTEAFF. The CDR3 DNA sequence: TGTGCCAGCAGCTTATCGGGACAGCCAAACACTGAAGCTTTCTTT.

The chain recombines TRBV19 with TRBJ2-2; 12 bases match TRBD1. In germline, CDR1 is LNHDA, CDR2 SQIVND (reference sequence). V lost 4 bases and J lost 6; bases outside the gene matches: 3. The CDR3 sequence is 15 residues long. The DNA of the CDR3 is TGTGCCAGTAGTAAGGGACAGGGGGCGGCCGGGGAGCTGTTTTTT. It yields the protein CASSKGQGAAGELFF.

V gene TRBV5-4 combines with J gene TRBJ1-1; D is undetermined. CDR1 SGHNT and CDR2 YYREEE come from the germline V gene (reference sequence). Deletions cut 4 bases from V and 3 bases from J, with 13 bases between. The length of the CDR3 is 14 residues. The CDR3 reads CASSLQFSYTEAFF. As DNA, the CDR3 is TGTGCCAGCAGCCTACAGTTTAGTTACACTGAAGCTTTCTTT.

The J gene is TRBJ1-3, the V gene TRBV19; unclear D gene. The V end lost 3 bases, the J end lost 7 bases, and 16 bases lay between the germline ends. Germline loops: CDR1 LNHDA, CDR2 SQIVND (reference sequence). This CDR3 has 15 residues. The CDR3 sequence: CASSMTATPGNTIYF. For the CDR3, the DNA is TGTGCCAGTAGTATGACCGCCACCCCGGGGAACACCATATATTTT.

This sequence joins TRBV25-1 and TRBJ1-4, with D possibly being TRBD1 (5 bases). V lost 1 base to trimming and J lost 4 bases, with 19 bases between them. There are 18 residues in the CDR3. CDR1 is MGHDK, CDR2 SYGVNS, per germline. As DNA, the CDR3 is TGTGCCAGCAGTGAATTGGGGCAGGGTCTTACGGGTAATGAAAAACTGTTTTTT. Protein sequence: CASSELGQGLTGNEKLFF. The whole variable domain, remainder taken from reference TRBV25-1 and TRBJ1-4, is EADIYQTPRYLVIGTGKKITLECSQTMGHDKMYWYQQDPGMELHLIHYSYGVNSTEKGDLSSESTVSRIRTEHFPLTLESARPSHTSQYLCASSELGQGLTGNEKLFFGSGTQLSVL.

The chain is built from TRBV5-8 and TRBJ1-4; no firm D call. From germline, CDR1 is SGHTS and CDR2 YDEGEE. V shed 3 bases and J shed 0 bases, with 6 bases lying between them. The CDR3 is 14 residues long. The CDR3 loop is CASSSGTTNEKLFF. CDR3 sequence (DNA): TGTGCCAGCAGCTCCGGGACAACTAATGAAAAACTGTTTTTT.

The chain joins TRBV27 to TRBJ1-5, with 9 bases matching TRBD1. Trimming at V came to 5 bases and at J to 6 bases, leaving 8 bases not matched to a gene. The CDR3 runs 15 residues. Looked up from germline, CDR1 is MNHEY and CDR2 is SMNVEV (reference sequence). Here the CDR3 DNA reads TGTGCCAGCAGTGCCGGACAGGGGATAGGTCAGCCCCAGCATTTT. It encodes CASSAGQGIGQPQHF.

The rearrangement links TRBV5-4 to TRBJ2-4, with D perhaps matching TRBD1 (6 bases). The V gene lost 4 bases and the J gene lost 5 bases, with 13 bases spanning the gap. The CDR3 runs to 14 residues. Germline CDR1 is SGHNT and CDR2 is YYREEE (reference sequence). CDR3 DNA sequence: TGTGCCAGCAGCCCTACAGGGTTCGAAAACATTCAGTACTTC. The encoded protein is CASSPTGFENIQYF.

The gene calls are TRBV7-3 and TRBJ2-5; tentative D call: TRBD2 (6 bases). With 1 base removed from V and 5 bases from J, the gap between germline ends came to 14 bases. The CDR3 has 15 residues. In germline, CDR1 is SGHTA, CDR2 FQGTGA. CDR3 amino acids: CASSLRLGRGETQYF. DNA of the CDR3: TGTGCCAGCAGCTTAAGATTAGGGCGGGGCGAGACCCAGTACTTC.

DNA of the CDR3: TGTGCCATCAGTGAGGGGACAGGGGGCTACTACGAGCAGTACTTC. Translated: CAISEGTGGYYEQYF. The chain employs TRBV10-3 and TRBJ2-7, with 12 bases that match TRBD1. The V gene end was trimmed by 2 bases and the J gene end by 3 bases; junction bases not matched to a gene: 2. This CDR3 has 15 amino acids. CDR1 ENHRY and CDR2 SYGVKD come from the germline V gene.

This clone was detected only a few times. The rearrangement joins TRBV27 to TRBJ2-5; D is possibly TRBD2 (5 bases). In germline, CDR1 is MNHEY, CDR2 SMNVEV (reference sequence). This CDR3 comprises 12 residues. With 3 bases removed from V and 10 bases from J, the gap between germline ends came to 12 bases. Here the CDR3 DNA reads TGTGCCAGCAGTTTTGGGCGAGGGCACCAGTACTTC. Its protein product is CASSFGRGHQYF.

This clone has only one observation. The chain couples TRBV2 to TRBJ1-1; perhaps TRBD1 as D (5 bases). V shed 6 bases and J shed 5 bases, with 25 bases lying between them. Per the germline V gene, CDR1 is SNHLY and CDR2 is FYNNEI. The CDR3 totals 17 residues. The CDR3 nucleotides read TGTGCCAGCAGGTCGGAGGGGACCCGCAGGGCGGGTACTGAAGCTTTCTTT. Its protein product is CASRSEGTRRAGTEAFF.

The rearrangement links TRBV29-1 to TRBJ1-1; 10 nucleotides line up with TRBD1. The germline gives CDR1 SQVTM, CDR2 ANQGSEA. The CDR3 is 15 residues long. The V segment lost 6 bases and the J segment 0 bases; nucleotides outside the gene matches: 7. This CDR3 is CSVEPGQGLNTEAFF. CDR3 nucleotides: TGCAGCGTGGAACCGGGACAGGGGTTGAACACTGAAGCTTTCTTT.

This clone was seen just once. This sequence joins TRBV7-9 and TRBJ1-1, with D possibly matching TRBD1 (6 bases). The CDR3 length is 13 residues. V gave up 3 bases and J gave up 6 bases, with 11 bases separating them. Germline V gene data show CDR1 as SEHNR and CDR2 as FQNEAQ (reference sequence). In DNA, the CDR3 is TGTGCCAGCAGCTTTAACAGGGCCCCTGAAGCTTTCTTT. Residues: CASSFNRAPEAFF.

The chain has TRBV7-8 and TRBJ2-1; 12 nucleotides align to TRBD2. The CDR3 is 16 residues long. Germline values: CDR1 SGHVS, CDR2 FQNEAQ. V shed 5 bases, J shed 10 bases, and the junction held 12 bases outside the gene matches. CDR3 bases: TGTGCCAGCAGCCCGTCTAGCGGGGGGGGAATGCGAGAGCAGTTCTTC. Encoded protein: CASSPSSGGGMREQFF.

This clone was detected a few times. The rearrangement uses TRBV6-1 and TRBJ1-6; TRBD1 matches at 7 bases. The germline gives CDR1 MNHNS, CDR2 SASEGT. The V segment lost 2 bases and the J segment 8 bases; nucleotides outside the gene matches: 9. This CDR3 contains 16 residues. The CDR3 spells CASSEKPGTDYSPLHF. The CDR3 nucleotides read TGTGCCAGCAGTGAAAAACCCGGGACAGATTATTCACCCCTCCACTTT.

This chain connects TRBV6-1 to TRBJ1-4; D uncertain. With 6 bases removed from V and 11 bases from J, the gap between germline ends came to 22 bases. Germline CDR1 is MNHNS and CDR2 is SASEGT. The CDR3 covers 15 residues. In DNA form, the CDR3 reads TGTGCCAGCAGCACCCCCTCCATGGTCATGAGGAAACTGTTTTTT. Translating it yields CASSTPSMVMRKLFF.